The 27 T cell receptor beta chains presented below share a single source sample, sequenced in a study of metastatic and nonmetastatic thyroid tumors. TCRdb re-analyzed the PCR reads through MiXCR. The data show tens of thousands of clones, 15% to 20% seen once. Patients were all untreated before their thyroid surgery. Sample: blood. These receptor sequences come from a male donor with papillary thyroid cancer or a benign thyroid nodule (not recorded which). Some clones in this sample may be carry-over from other donors' samples.

The J gene is TRBJ1-5, the V gene TRBV12-3 or TRBV12-4, with 7 bases lining up with TRBD1. V gave up 5 bases and J gave up 7 bases; unmatched junction bases: 14. CDR3 length: 16 residues. The CDR3 region is CASSLRQGPRGQPQHF. The DNA of the CDR3 is TGTGCCAGCAGTCTCCGACAGGGCCCGAGGGGACAGCCCCAGCATTTT.

The table lists this clone with many counts. The gene calls are TRBV11-2 and TRBJ2-3; perhaps TRBD2 as D (6 bases). V lost 6 bases to trimming and J lost 3 bases, with 10 bases between them. The CDR3 contains 13 residues. Germline values: CDR1 SGHAT, CDR2 FQNNGV. The CDR3 sequence is CASRPAGTDTQYF. The CDR3 DNA sequence: TGTGCCAGCAGGCCAGCGGGTACAGATACGCAGTATTTT.

This sequence joins TRBV30 and TRBJ2-7; 7 nucleotides match TRBD1. This CDR3 spans 12 amino acids. Per the germline V gene, CDR1 is GTSNPN and CDR2 is SVGIG (reference sequence). The ends lost 3 bases at V and 3 bases at J; junction bases unmatched: 2. In DNA form, the CDR3 reads TGTGCCTGGAGGACAGGGAGCTACGAGCAGTACTTC. Its translation is CAWRTGSYEQYF.

This chain uses TRBV2 with TRBJ1-2; D gene unclear. The CDR3 is made up of 16 amino acids. V lost 3 bases, J lost 0 bases, and 14 bases lay in between. Germline loops: CDR1 SNHLY, CDR2 FYNNEI. Written as DNA, the CDR3 is TGTGCCAGCAGTGATTTCCCCGCAGACACTAACTATGGCTACACCTTC. This translates into CASSDFPADTNYGYTF.

As concerns this clone: Germline is not matched at one junction end, which may reflect a read error. The chain couples TRBV29-1 to TRBJ2-1, with 7 bases that match TRBD2. CDR3 size: 17 residues. CDR1 and CDR2 (germline): SQVTM, ANQGSEA. The CDR3 is CSVDLGGRAGSYNEQLF. The CDR3 bases are TGCAGCGTTGATCTAGGTGGGAGGGCAGGCTCCTACAATGAGCAGCTCTTC.

This clone was picked up many times. The junction and the germline gene differ at one end; a read error may be behind it. The rearrangement joins TRBV28 to TRBJ1-2; weak D call: TRBD1 (6 bases). This CDR3 region has 16 residues. Germline values: CDR1 MDHEN, CDR2 SYDVKM. CDR3 loop: CASSPTPPGHLYGCTF. CDR3 nucleotides: TGTGCCAGCAGTCCAACCCCTCCGGGACACCTTTATGGCTGCACCTTC.

The table lists this clone with many counts. This sequence joins TRBV7-9 and TRBJ2-1; no definite D call. Germline loops: CDR1 SEHNR, CDR2 FQNEAQ (reference sequence). Trimming pared 1 base from V and 8 bases from J, leaving 15 bases between. The length of the CDR3 is 15 residues. The CDR3 region is CASSLGFVVADEQFF. The CDR3 coding sequence is TGTGCCAGCAGCTTAGGATTCGTCGTTGCGGATGAGCAGTTCTTC.

This clone showed up just a few times. The chain employs TRBV7-9 and TRBJ1-2; D gene ambiguous. Trimming stripped 5 bases from V and 5 bases from J, with 12 bases between. The CDR3 runs to 13 residues. Germline assignment: CDR1 SEHNR and CDR2 FQNEAQ (reference sequence). This chain's CDR3 is CASSHWRGYGYTF. In DNA, the CDR3 is TGTGCCAGCAGCCACTGGCGTGGGTATGGCTACACCTTC.

This clone came up many times. J is TRBJ1-1 and V is TRBV19, with D maybe TRBD1 (5 bases). The V gene's germline CDR1 is LNHDA and CDR2 SQIVND (reference sequence). V lost 5 bases and J 5 bases, leaving 15 bases between the germline ends. The CDR3 contains 14 residues. CDR3 nucleotide sequence: TGTGCCAGTAGTGCCAGGGTCGGGGGTACTGAAGCTTTCTTT. It codes for CASSARVGGTEAFF.

This clone appeared many times. The chain employs TRBV5-1 and TRBJ2-7; 7 nucleotides line up with TRBD1. Germline-derived CDR1 and CDR2 are SGHRS and YFSETQ. The CDR3 runs 17 residues. V lost 4 bases to trimming and J lost 0 bases; unmatched junction nucleotides: 13. CDR3 region: CASSGATPGQSSYEQYF. In DNA form, the CDR3 reads TGCGCCAGCAGCGGCGCCACTCCGGGACAGAGCTCCTACGAGCAGTACTTC.

This clone qualifies as medium-sized (0.01 to 0.1%). The rearrangement uses TRBV2 and TRBJ2-7; 8 bases align to TRBD1. The ends lost 3 bases at V and 3 bases at J; junction bases unmatched: 4. The length of the CDR3 is 14 residues. Germline-derived CDR1 and CDR2 are SNHLY and FYNNEI. In DNA form, the CDR3 reads TGTGCCAGCAGTGACAGGGGGCCATTCTACGAGCAGTACTTC. It specifies CASSDRGPFYEQYF.

This clone was seen many times. The chain combines TRBV5-1 with TRBJ2-7, with 8 nucleotides matching TRBD1. Per germline, CDR1 SGHRS and CDR2 YFSETQ. The CDR3 is 16 amino acids. J was trimmed by 2 bases and V by 0 bases; bases with no gene match: 7. CDR3 bases: TGCGCCAGCAGCTTGGCATGGGGACAGGAAGCCTACGAGCAGTACTTC. Its translation: CASSLAWGQEAYEQYF. Complete variable domain (other parts from reference TRBV5-1 and TRBJ2-7): KAGVTQTPRYLIKTRGQQVTLSCSPISGHRSVSWYQQTPGQGLQFLFEYFSETQRNKGNFPGRFSGRQFSNSRSEMNVSTLELGDSALYLCASSLAWGQEAYEQYFGPGTRLTVT.

J is TRBJ2-2 and V is TRBV3-1; 9 positions agree with TRBD2. Looked up from germline, CDR1 is LGHDT and CDR2 is YNNKEL (reference sequence). CDR3 length: 18 residues. The CDR3 is CGSSQVGGRAGLPGELFF. Here the CDR3 DNA reads TGTGGGAGCAGCCAAGTTGGCGGGAGGGCCGGGTTGCCCGGGGAGCTGTTTTTT.

At least ten counts were recorded for this clone. The rearrangement joins TRBV14 to TRBJ1-2, with D possibly matching TRBD1 (6 bases). This CDR3 is 14 amino acids long. V gave up 3 bases and J gave up 2 bases, with 10 bases separating them. Germline V lookup: CDR1 SGHDN, CDR2 FVKESK. CDR3 protein: CASSHTTGNYGYTF. In DNA, the CDR3 is TGTGCCAGCAGCCACACCACAGGGAACTATGGCTACACCTTC. The whole variable domain, remainder taken from reference TRBV14 and TRBJ1-2, is EAGVTQFPSHSVIEKGQTVTLRCDPISGHDNLYWYRRVMGKEIKFLLHFVKESKQDESGMPNNRFLAERTGGTYSTLKVQPAELEDSGVYFCASSHTTGNYGYTFGSGTRLTVV.

In its sample, this clone ranks as medium-sized. The CDR3 sequence is CASSLARGPDYGYTF. The CDR3 nucleotides read TGCGCCAGCAGCTTGGCCAGGGGGCCAGACTATGGCTACACCTTC. V is TRBV5-1 and J is TRBJ1-2; 8 nucleotides agree with TRBD1. The CDR3 covers 15 residues. J gave up 3 bases and V 0 bases, and 4 bases lay outside the gene matches. CDR1 is SGHRS, CDR2 YFSETQ, per germline.

This clone was found many times. J is TRBJ2-5 and V is TRBV7-6; D possibly corresponds to TRBD1 (5 bases). V was clipped by 2 bases and J by 1 base, with 11 bases between them. This CDR3 has 15 amino acids. CDR1 and CDR2 from the germline V gene are SGHVS and FNYEAQ. The CDR3 bases are TGTGCCAGCAGCTTAAGAGGTCAGGGCCAAGAGACCCAGTACTTC. Protein sequence: CASSLRGQGQETQYF.

The table lists this clone with a few counts. The junction departs from germline at one end; a sequencing error may be responsible. This chain uses TRBV27 with TRBJ1-1, with D perhaps TRBD1 (5 bases). Germline values: CDR1 MNHEY, CDR2 SMNVEV (reference sequence). The CDR3 spans 14 residues. This CDR3 reads CASILKPGPTEAFF. Here the CDR3 DNA reads TGTGCCAGCATTTTAAAACCGGGGCCGACCGAAGCTTTCTTT.

This clone was seen at least ten times. This chain links TRBV30 with TRBJ2-3; 7 nucleotides align to TRBD2. Germline assignment: CDR1 GTSNPN and CDR2 SVGIG (reference sequence). The CDR3 runs 15 residues. With V trimmed by 0 bases and J by 1 base, 4 bases remained unmatched. CDR3 protein: CAWSVTGLGTDTQYF. DNA of the CDR3: TGTGCCTGGAGTGTAACAGGACTAGGCACAGATACGCAGTATTTT.

This clone was seen at least ten times. The chain joins TRBV7-8 to TRBJ1-2; D possibly corresponds to TRBD1 (6 bases). This CDR3 has 15 amino acids. V was clipped by 4 bases and J by 2 bases, with 14 bases between them. The germline V gene encodes CDR1 SGHVS and CDR2 FQNEAQ. This chain's CDR3 is CASSSARTVNYGYTF. As DNA, the CDR3 is TGTGCCAGCAGCTCCGCAAGGACAGTGAACTATGGCTACACCTTC.

This clone is labeled as medium-sized. This chain connects TRBV19 to TRBJ1-2; the D gene is possibly TRBD1 (6 bases). CDR1 is LNHDA and CDR2 is SQIVND in the germline V gene (reference sequence). V lost 5 bases to trimming and J lost 0 bases, with 10 bases between them. The CDR3 extends over 14 amino acids. The CDR3 nucleotides read TGTGCCAGTAGTGGAAACAGGGCTAACTATGGCTACACCTTC. It yields the protein CASSGNRANYGYTF.

This clone has a handful of counts. This could be a read error, since a much larger clone is one nucleotide away. In the same sample, other DNA sequences code for this CDR3. The chain is built from TRBV5-6 and TRBJ1-6; weak D call: TRBD1 (6 bases). The CDR3 totals 14 residues. Germline-derived CDR1 and CDR2 are SGHDT and YYEEEE. The ends were cut back, 4 bases at V and 10 bases at J, with 15 bases in the middle. The CDR3 loop is CASSETGKGSPLHF. The DNA of the CDR3 is TGTGCCAGCAGCGAGACAGGTAAGGGATCACCCCTCCACTTT.

This clone occurred many times. This chain uses TRBV20-1 with TRBJ2-1; 15 bases align to TRBD2. Unmatched junction bases numbered 8, after V lost 4 bases and J lost 10 bases. CDR3 length: 15 amino acids. The germline gives CDR1 DFQATT, CDR2 SNEGSKA (reference sequence). CDR3 sequence (DNA): TGCAGTGCTACCTTACCGGGACTAGCGGGAGGAGAGCAGTTCTTC. It is translated as CSATLPGLAGGEQFF.

This clone showed up just once. The J gene is TRBJ2-2, the V gene TRBV5-1, with TRBD2 matching 10 bases. J was trimmed by 6 bases and V by 6 bases; bases with no gene match: 8. CDR1 is SGHRS, CDR2 YFSETQ, per germline. This CDR3 spans 15 amino acids. CDR3 sequence: CASTPRLAGAGELFF. The CDR3 nucleotides are TGCGCCAGCACCCCCCGACTAGCGGGTGCCGGGGAGCTGTTTTTT.

The gene calls are TRBV7-8 and TRBJ2-1; possibly TRBD1 for D (6 bases). Germline CDR1 SGHVS, CDR2 FQNEAQ. The length of the CDR3 is 15 residues. Trimming shortened V by 2 bases and J by 12 bases, and 20 bases separated the two germline ends. CDR3 sequence (DNA): TGTGCCAGCAGCTTATCAACCCATGGGTTCAGGGGGCAGTTCTTC. Protein product: CASSLSTHGFRGQFF. The complete variable domain, with remaining parts taken from reference TRBV7-8 and TRBJ2-1, reads GAGVSQSPRYKVAKRGQDVALRCDPISGHVSLFWYQQALGQGPEFLTYFQNEAQLDKSGLPSDRFFAERPEGSVSTLKIQRTQQEDSAVYLCASSLSTHGFRGQFFGPGTRLTVL.

This clone was counted ten times or more. The J gene is TRBJ1-6, the V gene TRBV20-1; 9 positions agree with TRBD1. With 0 bases clipped from V and 7 bases from J, the junction kept 10 bases outside the gene matches. CDR3 length: 17 residues. Germline CDR1 reads DFQATT; CDR2 reads SNEGSKA (reference sequence). The CDR3 sequence: CSARDYPATGGNSPLHF. In DNA, the CDR3 is TGCAGTGCTAGAGATTATCCCGCGACAGGGGGGAATTCACCCCTCCACTTT.

The table lists this clone with many counts. This chain uses TRBV5-1 with TRBJ2-7; TRBD1 matches at 11 bases. The CDR3 runs 14 residues. The germline V gene encodes CDR1 SGHRS and CDR2 YFSETQ. With V trimmed by 4 bases and J by 7 bases, 7 bases remained unmatched. CDR3 sequence reads: CASSTDRGLQEQYF. The CDR3 bases are TGCGCCAGCAGCACGGACAGGGGGCTCCAAGAGCAGTACTTC.

This clone qualifies as medium-sized. This rearrangement joins TRBV6-1 to TRBJ2-5; D tentatively reads TRBD1 or TRBD2 (6 bases each). The CDR3 consists of 15 residues. In germline, CDR1 is MNHNS, CDR2 SASEGT. Trimming pared 5 bases from V and 2 bases from J, leaving 15 bases between. CDR3: CASSRSRGTQETQYF. In DNA form, the CDR3 reads TGTGCCAGCAGTAGATCCCGGGGGACACAAGAGACCCAGTACTTC.